A single sample is the source of the 26 T cell receptor beta chains below, sequenced in a study of CD8 T cells in Susac syndrome. About 0.45 to 1 ug RNA was reverse transcribed with random hexamers. TCRdb re-analysed the immunoSEQ multiplex PCR reads in MiXCR, keeping a single row per CDR3 protein. In the table there are 150,000 to 200,000 distinct CDR3 sequences, approximately 92% of which are singletons. The sequenced sample consisted of CD4+ T cells from PBMCs. The receptors derive from a human donor in good health.

The rearrangement joins TRBV12-3 or TRBV12-4 to TRBJ2-2; D gene ambiguous. The CDR3 totals 15 residues. The germline V and J ends were trimmed by 6 bases and 4 bases, with 15 bases remaining between them. The chain's CDR3 is CASRSSFWGTGELFF. The DNA for the CDR3 is TGTGCCAGCAGATCGTCTTTTTGGGGCACCGGGGAGCTGTTTTTT.

This chain uses TRBV5-1 with TRBJ2-2; TRBD1 matches 9 bases. Unmatched junction bases numbered 2, after V lost 4 bases and J lost 4 bases. The germline CDR1 and CDR2 sequences are SGHRS and YFSETQ. This CDR3 comprises 14 residues. CDR3 nucleotides: TGCGCCAGCAGCGCGGGACAGGGCACCGGGGAGCTGTTTTTT. Translated: CASSAGQGTGELFF.

The rearrangement joins TRBV12-3 or TRBV12-4 to TRBJ1-2; D remains unclear. This CDR3 spans 13 amino acids. V lost 0 bases and J lost 8, with 10 bases in between. Here the CDR3 reads CASSLASSRGYTF. The CDR3 DNA reads as TGTGCCAGCAGTTTAGCGTCGTCCCGGGGCTACACCTTC.

The V and J genes are TRBV12-3 or TRBV12-4 and TRBJ2-4; 7 bases are shared with TRBD1. The CDR3 consists of 14 residues. Trimming removed 4 bases from V and 5 bases from J; junction bases left unmatched: 5. The CDR3 bases are TGTGCCAGCAGTTCTGGGACAGACCAAAACATTCAGTACTTC. This translates into CASSSGTDQNIQYF.

The chain carries TRBV5-1 and TRBJ2-3; 8 nucleotides align to TRBD2. The germline gives CDR1 SGHRS, CDR2 YFSETQ. V shed 2 bases, J shed 0 bases, and the junction held 2 bases outside the gene matches. The CDR3 length is 15 residues. The CDR3 region is CASSFSGASTDTQYF. In DNA, the CDR3 is TGCGCCAGCAGCTTTAGCGGGGCTAGCACAGATACGCAGTATTTT.

This clonotype has a single count. The V call is TRBV20-1, the J call TRBJ2-2; D tentatively fits TRBD1 or TRBD2 (6 bases each). Germline values: CDR1 DFQATT, CDR2 SNEGSKA (reference sequence). The germline V and J ends were trimmed by 2 bases and 3 bases, with 13 bases remaining between them. The CDR3 totals 15 residues. CDR3: CSARRGLWDTGELFF. In nucleotides, the CDR3 is TGCAGTGCTAGACGGGGGCTCTGGGACACCGGGGAGCTGTTTTTT.

The chain links TRBV20-1 to TRBJ1-1; possibly TRBD1 for D (5 bases). Trimming left V 6 bases short and J 1 base short, with 18 bases between. The CDR3 loop spans 15 amino acids. The germline V gene encodes CDR1 DFQATT and CDR2 SNEGSKA (reference sequence). CDR3 coding DNA: TGCAGTGCCCCGCCGGCGGGGGGGAGGAACACTGAAGCTTTCTTT. Protein: CSAPPAGGRNTEAFF.

This chain links TRBV5-6 with TRBJ2-1; 11 bases align to TRBD2. CDR3 length: 17 residues. Germline V lookup: CDR1 SGHDT, CDR2 YYEEEE. V trimming: 5 bases; J trimming: 0 bases; junction bases outside the gene matches: 7. CDR3 sequence (DNA): TGTGCCAGCAGTCACCGACTAGCGGGGAACTCCTACAATGAGCAGTTCTTC. Amino acids: CASSHRLAGNSYNEQFF.

The rearrangement links TRBV5-1 to TRBJ2-7; 9 bases map to TRBD1. The CDR3 is 14 residues long. Losses at the gene ends were 0 bases for V and 5 bases for J; bases not matched to a gene: 3. The germline CDR1 and CDR2 sequences are SGHRS and YFSETQ. In DNA form, the CDR3 reads TGCGCCAGCAGCTTGGGACAGGGGGTAAACGAGCAGTACTTC. This encodes CASSLGQGVNEQYF. The complete variable domain, with remaining parts taken from reference TRBV5-1 and TRBJ2-7, reads KAGVTQTPRYLIKTRGQQVTLSCSPISGHRSVSWYQQTPGQGLQFLFEYFSETQRNKGNFPGRFSGRQFSNSRSEMNVSTLELGDSALYLCASSLGQGVNEQYFGPGTRLTVT.

V and J are TRBV6-5 and TRBJ2-2; D gene unclear. The CDR3 totals 14 residues. Looked up from germline, CDR1 is MNHEY and CDR2 is SVGAGI. The germline V and J ends were trimmed by 8 bases and 7 bases, with 17 bases remaining between them. As DNA, the CDR3 is TGTGCCAGCCAAAGGCCTACCTTGGTCGGGGAGCTGTTTTTT. This codes for CASQRPTLVGELFF.

The J gene is TRBJ2-7, the V gene TRBV5-1; no firm D call. V gave up 1 base and J gave up 2 bases, with 7 bases separating them. This CDR3 is 13 amino acids long. Looked up from germline, CDR1 is SGHRS and CDR2 is YFSETQ. The CDR3 nucleotides are TGCGCCAGCAGCTTGACCGTACCCTACGAGCAGTACTTC. Translated: CASSLTVPYEQYF. Supplemented by reference TRBV5-1 and TRBJ2-7, the full variable domain reads KAGVTQTPRYLIKTRGQQVTLSCSPISGHRSVSWYQQTPGQGLQFLFEYFSETQRNKGNFPGRFSGRQFSNSRSEMNVSTLELGDSALYLCASSLTVPYEQYFGPGTRLTVT.

The chain employs TRBV18 and TRBJ2-1; 9 positions agree with TRBD1. Germline V gene data show CDR1 as KGHSH and CDR2 as LQKENI. V was clipped by 6 bases and J by 5 bases; unmatched bases: 2. This CDR3 contains 13 residues. The CDR3 region is CASSRTGDNEQFF. The CDR3 region has the DNA TGTGCCAGCTCCAGGACAGGGGACAATGAGCAGTTCTTC.

The rearrangement joins TRBV18 to TRBJ2-3, with 7 bases fitting TRBD2. The V and J ends lost 0 bases and 1 base, in that order; junction bases with no gene match: 7. The CDR3 is 17 residues long. Germline CDR1 reads KGHSH; CDR2 reads LQKENI. CDR3 in amino acids: CASSPPRTRGGTDTQYF. The CDR3 region has the DNA TGTGCCAGCTCACCACCCAGGACTAGGGGCGGCACAGATACGCAGTATTTT.

This chain uses TRBV7-3 with TRBJ2-5; TRBD2 might be the D (5 bases). CDR3 length: 16 amino acids. V lost 1 base and J lost 0, with 12 bases in between. Germline CDR1 is SGHTA and CDR2 is FQGTGA. The CDR3 coding sequence is TGTGCCAGCAGCTTAAAGGCGGTAGCGTACCAAGAGACCCAGTACTTC. It encodes CASSLKAVAYQETQYF.

CDR3 in amino acids: CASSIGGRRGGTEAFF. CDR3 nucleotide sequence: TGTGCCAGTAGTATCGGGGGAAGGAGGGGGGGGACTGAAGCTTTCTTT. The V gene is TRBV19, the J gene TRBJ1-1, with D possibly TRBD1 on 6 matching bases. Trimming left V 3 bases short and J 5 bases short, with 19 bases between. The CDR3 is 16 amino acids. Germline V gives CDR1 LNHDA, CDR2 SQIVND (reference sequence).

The gene calls are TRBV19 and TRBJ2-2, with 7 positions matching TRBD1. V was clipped by 7 bases and J by 0 bases; unmatched bases: 8. CDR1 is LNHDA, CDR2 SQIVND, per germline (reference sequence). This CDR3 has 16 residues. The CDR3 DNA reads TGTGCCAGTAAGCCCCGGGACAGTCCGAACACCGGGGAGCTGTTTTTT. It codes for CASKPRDSPNTGELFF.

This chain links TRBV25-1 with TRBJ2-7; 10 bases align to TRBD2. Germline V CDR1 and CDR2: MGHDK, SYGVNS. With 1 base clipped from V and 5 bases from J, the junction kept 8 bases outside the gene matches. This CDR3 is 16 amino acids long. CDR3 residues: CASSEFERGGINEQYF. The CDR3 DNA sequence: TGTGCCAGCAGTGAATTCGAGCGGGGGGGCATCAACGAGCAGTACTTC.

The V call is TRBV20-1, the J call TRBJ2-1; unclear D gene. Germline V gene data show CDR1 as DFQATT and CDR2 as SNEGSKA (reference sequence). The CDR3 is 14 amino acids. Trimming shortened V by 6 bases and J by 9 bases, and 21 bases separated the two germline ends. The CDR3 nucleotides are TGCAGTGCAAACCTGATCGGGCCACTCTCTGAGCAGTTCTTC. This translates into CSANLIGPLSEQFF.

The V gene is TRBV6-2 or TRBV6-3, the J gene TRBJ1-5; a possible D gene is TRBD1 (5 bases). The V end lost 0 bases, the J end lost 0 bases, and 15 bases lay between the germline ends. CDR1 MNHEY and CDR2 SVGEGT come from the germline V gene. The CDR3 is made up of 18 amino acids. CDR3 sequence (DNA): TGTGCCAGCAGTTACTCTCTTCGGGGAAGGGGTAGCAATCAGCCCCAGCATTTT. Translating it yields CASSYSLRGRGSNQPQHF.

The V call is TRBV2, the J call TRBJ1-2, with D perhaps matching TRBD1 (5 bases). Germline values: CDR1 SNHLY, CDR2 FYNNEI. V lost 4 bases to trimming and J lost 4 bases, with 13 bases between them. The CDR3 contains 14 residues. The CDR3, as DNA: TGTGCCAGCAGTGGGCAGGGCGTAGGCTATGGCTACACCTTC. The encoded protein is CASSGQGVGYGYTF. Full variable domain (rest looked up from reference TRBV2 and TRBJ1-2): EPEVTQTPSHQVTQMGQEVILRCVPISNHLYFYWYRQILGQKVEFLVSFYNNEISEKSEIFDDQFSVERPDGSNFTLKIRSTKLEDSAMYFCASSGQGVGYGYTFGSGTRLTVV.

The chain employs TRBV20-1 and TRBJ2-7, with D maybe TRBD2 (6 bases). This CDR3 is built from 14 residues. Germline V gene lookup returns CDR1 DFQATT and CDR2 SNEGSKA (reference sequence). V was pared by 2 bases and J by 1 base, with 12 bases between. CDR3 DNA: TGCAGTGCTAGACCCTTTGGGGGGTCCTACGAGCAGTACTTC. Amino acid sequence: CSARPFGGSYEQYF.

The chain employs TRBV7-3 and TRBJ1-1; D not certain. The CDR3 totals 14 residues. Germline V lookup: CDR1 SGHTA, CDR2 FQGTGA. V gave up 4 bases and J gave up 0 bases, with 9 bases separating them. The CDR3 here is CASSSSAMNTEAFF. In DNA form, the CDR3 reads TGTGCCAGCAGCTCGTCGGCGATGAACACTGAAGCTTTCTTT.

V usage is TRBV20-1 and J usage is TRBJ2-1; 9 bases line up with TRBD2. Looked up from germline, CDR1 is DFQATT and CDR2 is SNEGSKA (reference sequence). This CDR3 contains 15 residues. The CDR3 nucleotides are TGCAGCTTGGAGGGTTGGCGGGGGGGCGGGAATGAGCAGTTCTTC. This translates into CSLEGWRGGGNEQFF.

V gene TRBV7-3 combines with J gene TRBJ2-7; TRBD1 matches 8 bases. Germline V lookup: CDR1 SGHTA, CDR2 FQGTGA. The junction had 3 bases not matched to a gene; V was cut back by 4 bases and J by 4 bases. The CDR3 extends over 13 amino acids. The CDR3 protein is CASSYDRGYEQYF. In nucleotides, the CDR3 is TGTGCCAGCAGCTACGACAGGGGTTACGAGCAGTACTTC.

The chain has TRBV2 and TRBJ2-5, with TRBD2 identical over 13 bases. CDR1 and CDR2 (germline): SNHLY, FYNNEI. There are 15 residues in the CDR3. The V segment lost 1 base and the J segment 4 bases; nucleotides outside the gene matches: 0. This CDR3 is CASSEGTSGGETQYF. In DNA, the CDR3 is TGTGCCAGCAGTGAAGGGACTAGCGGGGGAGAGACCCAGTACTTC.

This chain connects TRBV18 to TRBJ2-4; tentatively, D is TRBD1 or TRBD2 (5 bases each). Per the germline V gene, CDR1 is KGHSH and CDR2 is LQKENI. The CDR3 spans 15 residues. V gave up 0 bases and J gave up 1 base, with 7 bases separating them. In DNA, the CDR3 is TGTGCCAGCTCACCACCGGGGGAGGCCAAAAACATTCAGTACTTC. Translated: CASSPPGEAKNIQYF.